A selection of T cell receptor beta chains follows, all from one sample in a study of cytomegalovirus exposure and HLA in healthy donors. Here immunoSEQ multiplex PCR was the method, and the copy in TCRdb shows in-frame clones only, minus some. This repertoire shows approximately 160,000 clones, more than 65% found once; its top ten account for 1.5% to 2%. Sequencing used PBMCs. These TCRs come from a woman aged 25 to 39 in good health and CMV-seronegative. The CDR3 runs from the conserved cysteine through the conserved F or W.

TRBJ1-1 TRBV30 CAWVELMNTEAFF
TRBJ1-5 TRBV7-8 CASSFGTGAHSNQPQHF
TRBJ1-2 TRBV6-1 CASSEWRTGGNYGYTF
TRBJ1-3 TRBV4-2 CASSQDTPVGGTGNTIYF
TRBJ1-1 TRBV4-1 CASSQALTGGLYTEAFF
TRBJ2-2 TRBV2 CASKKLAGGLTGELFF
TRBJ1-2 TRBV2 CASSDRGYGYTF
TRBJ2-5 TRBV2 CASSQGQSGAQYF
TRBJ2-2 TRBV27 CASSFGRGNTGELFF
TRBJ2-1 TRBV27 CASSFSLAGQNEQFF
TRBJ1-1 TRBV6-5 CASRTIGQGNTEAFF
TRBJ1-3 TRBV18 CASSPWRPSGNTIYF
TRBJ2-7 TRBV5-1 CASSGTGTGGDEQYF
TRBJ2-7 TRBV10-3 CAIKDRGFSGQYF
TRBJ2-2 TRBV11-2 CASSSGLAGVGELFF
TRBJ2-1 TRBV2 CASSPGSSYNEQFF
TRBJ2-1 TRBV6-5 CASSILAGGRHEQFF